This T cell receptor beta chain was recovered during a study of T cell responses to AZD1222 COVID-19 vaccine. General study points: Elevations in Spike-specific TCR breadth and depth followed administration of two AZD1222 doses. The sample set comprised mostly white British donors with more females, and clonal diversity was possibly underestimated.

Only one count was recorded for this clone. As yet, its antigen is unknown. Sequenced by immunoSEQ multiplex PCR; TCRdb stores in-frame clones only, minus some. The sample carries 130,000 to 150,000 clones, roughly 90% recorded once. The CDR3 length is 14 residues. Germline assignment: CDR1 SGDLS and CDR2 YYNGEE. V was pared by 3 bases and J by 4 bases, with 11 bases between. The TCR comes from an adult in good health. Material: peripheral blood, obtained on day 0 of AZD1222 vaccination. V usage is TRBV9 and J usage is TRBJ1-5, with D unclear. Here the CDR3 reads CASSAGSQNQPQHF. CDR3 sequence (DNA): TGTGCCAGCAGCGCCGGGTCCCAGAATCAGCCCCAGCATTTT.